This T cell receptor beta chain was sequenced for a study of B cell selection in AIRE deficiency. CD4+CD127+ cells were sorted as the conventional CD4 T cells. Unrelated healthy donors provided the controls. Concerning this clone: The antigen is unknown.

General study findings and limits: Patient Tconv cells held roughly 31% of Treg sequences shared by healthy donors.

Deletions cut 1 base from V and 2 bases from J, with 8 bases between. Germline V CDR1 and CDR2: LNHNV, YYDKDF (reference sequence). The CDR3 runs to 14 residues. Using immunoSEQ multiplex PCR, the repertoire was profiled, and TCRdb retains in-frame clones only, with some absent. The table records tens of thousands of clones, about 95% of them present only once. This TCR was recovered from a human donor in good health. This sequence joins TRBV15 and TRBJ1-2; no clear D gene. Sequenced material: CD4+CD127+ conventional T cells sorted from PBMCs. The CDR3: CATSRGDVNYGYTF. Written as DNA, the CDR3 is TGTGCCACCAGCAGAGGGGATGTCAACTATGGCTACACCTTC.